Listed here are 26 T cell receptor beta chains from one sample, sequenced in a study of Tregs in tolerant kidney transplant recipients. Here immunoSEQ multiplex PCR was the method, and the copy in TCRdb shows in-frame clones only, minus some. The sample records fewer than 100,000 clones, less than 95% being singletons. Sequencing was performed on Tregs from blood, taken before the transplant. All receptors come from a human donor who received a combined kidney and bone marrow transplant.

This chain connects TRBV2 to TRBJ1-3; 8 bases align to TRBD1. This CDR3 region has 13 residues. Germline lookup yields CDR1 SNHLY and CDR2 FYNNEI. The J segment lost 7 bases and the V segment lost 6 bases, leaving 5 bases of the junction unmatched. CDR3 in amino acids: CASRSGGGNTIYF. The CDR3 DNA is TGTGCCAGCAGATCAGGGGGCGGGAACACCATATATTTT.

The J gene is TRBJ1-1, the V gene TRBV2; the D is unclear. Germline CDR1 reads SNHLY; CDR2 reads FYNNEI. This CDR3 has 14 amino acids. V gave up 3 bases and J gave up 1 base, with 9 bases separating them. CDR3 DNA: TGTGCCAGCAGTGAGCTCAGGAAGAACACTGAAGCTTTCTTT. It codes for CASSELRKNTEAFF.

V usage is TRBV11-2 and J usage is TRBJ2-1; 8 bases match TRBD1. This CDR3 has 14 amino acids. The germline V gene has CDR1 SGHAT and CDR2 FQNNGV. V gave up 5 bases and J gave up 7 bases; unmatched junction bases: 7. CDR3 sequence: CASSARTGRNEQFF. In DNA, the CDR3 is TGTGCCAGCAGCGCCCGGACAGGGCGGAATGAGCAGTTCTTC.

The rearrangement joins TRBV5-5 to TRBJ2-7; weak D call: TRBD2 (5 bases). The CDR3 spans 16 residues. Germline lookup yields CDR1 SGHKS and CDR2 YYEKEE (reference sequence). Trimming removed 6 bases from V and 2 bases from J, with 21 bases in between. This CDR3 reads CASTFSYGVSPYEQYF. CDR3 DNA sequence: TGTGCCAGCACCTTTTCGTACGGGGTCAGCCCCTACGAGCAGTACTTC.

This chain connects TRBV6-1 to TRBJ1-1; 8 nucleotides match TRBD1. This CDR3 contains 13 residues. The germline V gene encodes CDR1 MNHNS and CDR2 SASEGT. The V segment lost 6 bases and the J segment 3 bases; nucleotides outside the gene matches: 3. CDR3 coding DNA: TGTGCCAGCAGCAGGGGGCACGACACTGAAGCTTTCTTT. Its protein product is CASSRGHDTEAFF.

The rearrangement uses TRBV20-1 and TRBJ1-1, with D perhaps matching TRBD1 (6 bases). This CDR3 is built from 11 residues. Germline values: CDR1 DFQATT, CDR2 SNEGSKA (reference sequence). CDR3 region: CSRGGKTEAFF. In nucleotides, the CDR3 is TGCAGCAGAGGGGGGAAGACTGAAGCTTTCTTT.

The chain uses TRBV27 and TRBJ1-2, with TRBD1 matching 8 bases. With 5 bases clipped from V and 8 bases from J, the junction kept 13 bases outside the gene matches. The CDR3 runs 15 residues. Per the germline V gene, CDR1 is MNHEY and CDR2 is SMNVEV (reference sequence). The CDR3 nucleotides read TGTGCCAGCAGTCTCCGGACAGGGAAGATAGGGGGCTACACCTTC. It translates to CASSLRTGKIGGYTF.

CDR3: CASRGFMGDGGTDTQYF. The DNA for the CDR3 is TGTGCCAGTAGGGGATTCATGGGGGATGGGGGCACAGATACGCAGTATTTT. J is TRBJ2-3 and V is TRBV19; D tentatively reads TRBD1 or TRBD2 (5 bases each). V was trimmed by 6 bases and J by 1 base, leaving 20 bases between them. Germline values: CDR1 LNHDA, CDR2 SQIVND (reference sequence). The CDR3 totals 17 residues.

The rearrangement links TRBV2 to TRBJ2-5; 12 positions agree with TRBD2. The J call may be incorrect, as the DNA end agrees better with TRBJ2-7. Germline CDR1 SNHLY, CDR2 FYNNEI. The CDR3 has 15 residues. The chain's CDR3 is CASSEGLAGGYEQYF. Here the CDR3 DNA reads TGTGCCAGCAGTGAAGGCCTAGCGGGAGGGTACGAGCAGTACTTC.

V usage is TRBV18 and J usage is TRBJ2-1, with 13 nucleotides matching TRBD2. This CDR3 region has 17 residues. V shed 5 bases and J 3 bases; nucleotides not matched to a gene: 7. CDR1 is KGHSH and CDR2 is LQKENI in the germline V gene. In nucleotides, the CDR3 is TGTGCCAGCTCAATTGGGACTAGCGGGATTCTCTACAATGAGCAGTTCTTC. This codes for CASSIGTSGILYNEQFF.

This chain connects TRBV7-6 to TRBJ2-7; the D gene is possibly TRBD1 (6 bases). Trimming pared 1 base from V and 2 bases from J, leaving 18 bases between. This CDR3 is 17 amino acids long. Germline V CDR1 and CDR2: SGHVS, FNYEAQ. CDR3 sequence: CASSLEGVKVGPYEQYF. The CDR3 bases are TGTGCCAGCAGCTTAGAGGGGGTAAAAGTAGGGCCCTACGAGCAGTACTTC.

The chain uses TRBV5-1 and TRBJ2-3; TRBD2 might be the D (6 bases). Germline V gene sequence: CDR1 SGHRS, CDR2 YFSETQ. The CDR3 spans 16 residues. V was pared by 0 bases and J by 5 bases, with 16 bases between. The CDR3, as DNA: TGCGCCAGCAGCTTGGCACGGGAGATGGGTTTAGATACGCAGTATTTT. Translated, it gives CASSLAREMGLDTQYF.

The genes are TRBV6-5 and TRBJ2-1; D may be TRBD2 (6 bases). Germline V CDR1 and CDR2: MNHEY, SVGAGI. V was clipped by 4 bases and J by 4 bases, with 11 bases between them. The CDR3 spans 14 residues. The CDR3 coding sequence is TGTGCCAGCAGTTCGGGACTTAAATACAATGAGCAGTTCTTC. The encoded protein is CASSSGLKYNEQFF.

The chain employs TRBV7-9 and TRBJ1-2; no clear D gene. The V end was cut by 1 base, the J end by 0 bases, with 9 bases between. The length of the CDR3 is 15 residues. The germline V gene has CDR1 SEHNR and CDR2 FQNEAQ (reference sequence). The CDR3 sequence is CASSLEPRTNYGYTF. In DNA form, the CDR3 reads TGTGCCAGCAGCTTAGAGCCCAGAACTAACTATGGCTACACCTTC.

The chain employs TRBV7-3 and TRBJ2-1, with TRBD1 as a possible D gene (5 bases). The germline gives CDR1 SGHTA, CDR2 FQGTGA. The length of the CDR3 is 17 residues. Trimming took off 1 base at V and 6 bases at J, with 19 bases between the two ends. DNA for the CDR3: TGTGCCAGCAGCTTAAAGCTTGGGGCAGGGCGAAGCAATGAGCAGTTCTTC. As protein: CASSLKLGAGRSNEQFF. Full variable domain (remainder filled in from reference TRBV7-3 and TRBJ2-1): GAGVSQTPSNKVTEKGKYVELRCDPISGHTALYWYRQSLGQGPEFLIYFQGTGAADDSGLPNDRFFAVRPEGSVSTLKIQRTERGDSAVYLCASSLKLGAGRSNEQFFGPGTRLTVL.

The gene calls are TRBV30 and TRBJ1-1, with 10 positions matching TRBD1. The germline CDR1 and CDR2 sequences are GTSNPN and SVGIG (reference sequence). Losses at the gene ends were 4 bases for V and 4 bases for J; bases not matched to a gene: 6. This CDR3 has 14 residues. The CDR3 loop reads CAWTATGGSTEAFF. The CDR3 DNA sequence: TGTGCCTGGACCGCGACAGGGGGCTCCACTGAAGCTTTCTTT.

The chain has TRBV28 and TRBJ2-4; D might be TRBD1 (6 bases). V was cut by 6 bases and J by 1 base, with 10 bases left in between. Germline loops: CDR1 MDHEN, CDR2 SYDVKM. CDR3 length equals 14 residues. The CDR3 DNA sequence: TGTGCCAGCAGCAGCCAGGGGGCCAAAAACATTCAGTACTTC. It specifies CASSSQGAKNIQYF.

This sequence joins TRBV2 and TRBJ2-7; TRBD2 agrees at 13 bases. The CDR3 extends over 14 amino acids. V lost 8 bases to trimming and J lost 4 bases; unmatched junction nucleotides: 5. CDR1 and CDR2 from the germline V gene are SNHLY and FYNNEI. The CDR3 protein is CASRLAGGGYEQYF. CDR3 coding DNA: TGTGCCAGCCGACTAGCGGGAGGAGGGTACGAGCAGTACTTC.

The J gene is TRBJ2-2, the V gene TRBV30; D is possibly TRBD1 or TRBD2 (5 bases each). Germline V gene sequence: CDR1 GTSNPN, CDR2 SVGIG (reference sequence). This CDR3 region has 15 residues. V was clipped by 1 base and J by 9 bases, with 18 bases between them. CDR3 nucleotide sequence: TGTGCCTGGAGTGCCCGTTTGATAAGGGACCGGGAGCTGTTTTTT. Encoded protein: CAWSARLIRDRELFF.

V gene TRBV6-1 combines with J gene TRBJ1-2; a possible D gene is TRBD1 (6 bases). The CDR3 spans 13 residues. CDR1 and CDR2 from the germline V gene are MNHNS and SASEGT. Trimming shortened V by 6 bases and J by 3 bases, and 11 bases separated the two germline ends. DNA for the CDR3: TGTGCCAGCAGGATGGACAGCGACTATGGCTACACCTTC. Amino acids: CASRMDSDYGYTF.

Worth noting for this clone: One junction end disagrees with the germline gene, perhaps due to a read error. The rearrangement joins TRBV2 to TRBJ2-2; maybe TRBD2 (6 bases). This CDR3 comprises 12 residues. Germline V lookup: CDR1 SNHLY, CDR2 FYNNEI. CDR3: CASRETVGGLFF. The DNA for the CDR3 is TGTGCCAGCAGGGAGACCGTGGGGGGGCTGTTTTTT.

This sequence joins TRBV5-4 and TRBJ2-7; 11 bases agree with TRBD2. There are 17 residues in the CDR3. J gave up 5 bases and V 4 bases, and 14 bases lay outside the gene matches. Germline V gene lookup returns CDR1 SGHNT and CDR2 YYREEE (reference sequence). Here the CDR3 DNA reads TGTGCCAGCAGCCCCGGGGGTTCTAGCGGGAGGAGCGACGAGCAGTACTTC. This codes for CASSPGGSSGRSDEQYF.

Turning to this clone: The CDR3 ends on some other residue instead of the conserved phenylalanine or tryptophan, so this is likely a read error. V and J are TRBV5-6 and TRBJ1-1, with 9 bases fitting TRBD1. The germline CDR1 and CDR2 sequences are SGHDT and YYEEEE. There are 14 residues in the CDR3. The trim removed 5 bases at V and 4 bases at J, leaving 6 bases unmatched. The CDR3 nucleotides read TGTGCCAGCAGTTATGACAGGGGGAGCACTGAAGCTTTCCTT. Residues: CASSYDRGSTEAFL.

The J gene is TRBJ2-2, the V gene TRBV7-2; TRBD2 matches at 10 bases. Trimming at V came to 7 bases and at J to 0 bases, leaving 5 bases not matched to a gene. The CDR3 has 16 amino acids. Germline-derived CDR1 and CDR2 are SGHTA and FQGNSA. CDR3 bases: TGTGCCAGCAACCAAGCGGGAGGGACGAACACCGGGGAGCTGTTTTTT. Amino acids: CASNQAGGTNTGELFF.

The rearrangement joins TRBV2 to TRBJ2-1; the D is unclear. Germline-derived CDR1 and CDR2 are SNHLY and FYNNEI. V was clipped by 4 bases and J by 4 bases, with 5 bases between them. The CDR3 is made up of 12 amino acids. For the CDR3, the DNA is TGTGCCAGCAGTGGCCCGTACAATGAGCAGTTCTTC. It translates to CASSGPYNEQFF.

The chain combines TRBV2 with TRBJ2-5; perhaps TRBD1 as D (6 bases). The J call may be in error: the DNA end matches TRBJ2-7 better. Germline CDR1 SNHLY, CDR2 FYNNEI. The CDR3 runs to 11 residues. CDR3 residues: CASLQGYEQYF. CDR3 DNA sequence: TGTGCCAGTCTACAGGGCTACGAGCAGTACTTC.